This paragraph reports one T cell receptor (beta chain). The data were obtained in a study of blood T cell repertoires in COVID-19. The wider study: Some COVID-19 samples were acute and others convalescent; all came from the United States, Italy and Spain. From T cells, B-cell-depleted T cells, or PBMCs came the material, which was cDNA or gDNA.

In the original processing: Reference gene primers were amplified, and this amplification served to estimate nucleated cell counts. Method: immunoSEQ multiplex PCR; TCRdb's copy keeps in-frame clones and lacks some. The V and J calls and clone size come from that table; D and trimming were worked out from the DNA. The table shows 110,000 or so clones, with roughly 80% occurring only once. Germline loops: CDR1 MDHEN, CDR2 SYDVKM. Between the trimmed V and J ends, which lost 7 bases and 1 base, there was a span of 13 bases. The CDR3 spans 14 residues. V and J are TRBV28 and TRBJ1-2; no firm D call. The TCR comes from a man aged 50-59 years with acute or convalescent COVID-19. Sequencing was done on a sample of peripheral blood. The CDR3 is CASKPPGVNYGYTF. Here the CDR3 DNA reads TGTGCCAGCAAACCTCCCGGGGTTAACTATGGCTACACCTTC.